This T cell receptor beta chain was retrieved from a study of OX40 agonist ivuxolimab in advanced cancers. Whole-study context: The drug used for patients, ivuxolimab, was an agonistic anti-OX40 (CD134) antibody.

CDR1 and CDR2 from the germline V gene are WNHNN and SYGVQD (reference sequence). The V end lost 4 bases, the J end lost 1 base, and 7 bases lay between the germline ends. The CDR3 consists of 13 residues. Findings and caveats of the study: At 0.1 to 3.0 mg/kg, clonal expansion of CD4+ and CD8+ blood T cells had occurred by week 6.

Profiling relied on immunoSEQ multiplex PCR, and the TCRdb table lists in-frame clones only, not all of them. The sample holds approximately 160,000 clones; 85% to 95% are singletons and the top ten take about 0.31%. Comment on this clone: Its cognate antigen is unknown.

The TCR sequence derives from an adult with an advanced solid tumor such as melanoma, head and neck, liver or kidney cancer. The sequenced sample was CD4+ or CD8+ T cells sorted from blood, obtained in a trial of the OX40 agonist ivuxolimab. The chain recombines TRBV10-1 with TRBJ1-1; maybe TRBD1 (5 bases). The CDR3 DNA reads TGCGCCAGCAGTGCGGACAAGAACACTGAAGCTTTCTTT. The encoded protein is CASSADKNTEAFF.